The 20 T cell receptor beta chains below come from one sample, sequenced in a study of blood T cell repertoires in COVID-19. Sequenced by immunoSEQ multiplex PCR; TCRdb stores in-frame clones only, minus some. The table has about 200,000 clones, roughly 78% seen once; the top ten hold approximately 12%. The sample consisted of peripheral blood. The receptors shown here come from a woman in her thirties or forties with acute or convalescent COVID-19.

The chain has TRBV12-3 or TRBV12-4 and TRBJ1-4; 7 nucleotides line up with TRBD1. J gave up 8 bases and V 9 bases, and 3 bases lay outside the gene matches. The CDR3 covers 11 residues. The CDR3 DNA is TGTGCCAGTAGGGGGCAGGAAAAACTGTTTTTT. It is translated as CASRGQEKLFF.

The gene calls are TRBV27 and TRBJ1-5; TRBD1 matches 7 bases. V dropped 5 bases and J dropped 3; count of bases not matched to a gene: 10. Germline CDR1 and CDR2: MNHEY and SMNVEV (reference sequence). The CDR3 spans 16 residues. CDR3 DNA: TGTGCCAGCAGTGCCCAGGGGGACCCACACAATCAGCCCCAGCATTTT. This translates into CASSAQGDPHNQPQHF.

The chain links TRBV6-1 to TRBJ1-2; a possible D gene is TRBD1 (5 bases). The CDR3 is 15 amino acids. V lost 2 bases and J lost 5, with 15 bases in between. Germline assignment: CDR1 MNHNS and CDR2 SASEGT. The CDR3 nucleotides read TGTGCCAGCAGTGAATTTTGGGGCCCCCCTTATGGCTACACCTTC. Translated: CASSEFWGPPYGYTF.

The CDR3 spells CASSDAAGEGNGYTF. As DNA, the CDR3 is TGTGCCAGCAGCGATGCTGCGGGGGAAGGGAATGGCTACACCTTC. The rearrangement links TRBV4-2 to TRBJ1-2; D may be TRBD1 (5 bases). Germline V gene sequence: CDR1 LGHNA, CDR2 YNFKEQ. CDR3 length equals 15 residues. V lost 5 bases, J lost 6 bases, and 19 bases lay in between.

The rearrangement joins TRBV10-2 to TRBJ1-1; possibly TRBD1 for D (5 bases). Germline CDR1 WSHSY, CDR2 SAAADI. The ends were cut back, 0 bases at V and 5 bases at J, with 13 bases in the middle. The CDR3 runs 15 residues. The CDR3 DNA follows: TGCGCCAGCAGTGAGTCGGTGGTGGGGGGAACTGAAGCTTTCTTT. Residues: CASSESVVGGTEAFF.

The CDR3 bases are TGTGCCAGTAAAGGGACAGCAAATAGCTACACCTTC. It translates to CASKGTANSYTF. The J gene is TRBJ1-2, the V gene TRBV19, with TRBD1 matching over 7 bases. Trimming at V came to 7 bases and at J to 9 bases, leaving 8 bases not matched to a gene. The CDR3 contains 12 residues. In germline, CDR1 is LNHDA, CDR2 SQIVND (reference sequence).

This clone was counted a few times. The chain joins TRBV20-1 to TRBJ1-1; 8 bases line up with TRBD1. The germline V gene has CDR1 DFQATT and CDR2 SNEGSKA (reference sequence). CDR3 size: 11 residues. V lost 6 bases and J lost 12; bases outside the gene matches: 9. CDR3 amino acids: CSAKTGDGTFF. For the CDR3, the DNA is TGCAGTGCAAAGACAGGGGACGGAACTTTCTTT.

The V call is TRBV20-1, the J call TRBJ2-1; TRBD1 matches at 8 bases. CDR1 and CDR2 from the germline V gene are DFQATT and SNEGSKA (reference sequence). The CDR3 length is 11 residues. V was clipped by 7 bases and J by 8 bases; unmatched bases: 4. CDR3 DNA: TGCAGTGGGACAGGGATCGATGAGCAGTTCTTC. This gives the protein CSGTGIDEQFF.

The gene calls are TRBV6-2 or TRBV6-3 and TRBJ2-7; the match to TRBD2 covers 9 bases. Germline assignment: CDR1 MNHEY and CDR2 SVGEGT. This CDR3 spans 16 amino acids. After removal of 6 bases from V and 2 bases from J, the junction contained 11 bases not matched to a gene. The CDR3 here is CASSLPRLAGAYEQYF. The DNA of the CDR3 is TGTGCCAGCAGCCTCCCGAGATTAGCGGGAGCCTACGAGCAGTACTTC.

This chain joins TRBV6-5 and TRBJ2-2; D perhaps matches TRBD1 (6 bases). Germline V lookup: CDR1 MNHEY, CDR2 SVGAGI. Trimming removed 6 bases from V and 10 bases from J, with 15 bases in between. The CDR3 covers 13 residues. The CDR3 region is CASRRAGVPELFF. CDR3 DNA sequence: TGTGCCAGCAGGAGGGCAGGGGTTCCGGAGCTGTTTTTT.

The rearrangement links TRBV28 to TRBJ2-5; 11 bases fit TRBD2. This CDR3 is built from 17 residues. Germline V gene sequence: CDR1 MDHEN, CDR2 SYDVKM. V trimming: 1 base; J trimming: 3 bases; junction bases outside the gene matches: 7. The CDR3 region is CASSLLSTSGKKETQYF. The CDR3 DNA sequence: TGTGCCAGCAGTTTATTATCGACTAGCGGGAAGAAAGAGACCCAGTACTTC. Together with reference TRBV28 and TRBJ2-5, the CDR3 gives the full variable domain: DVKVTQSSRYLVKRTGEKVFLECVQDMDHENMFWYRQDPGLGLRLIYFSYDVKMKEKGDIPEGYSVSREKKERFSLILESASTNQTSMYLCASSLLSTSGKKETQYFGPGTRLLVL.

This sequence joins TRBV6-5 and TRBJ1-1; D gene uncertain. The CDR3 extends over 15 amino acids. Trimming took off 1 base at V and 2 bases at J, with 11 bases between the two ends. The germline V gene has CDR1 MNHEY and CDR2 SVGAGI. CDR3 region: CASSYWEGRNTEAFF. As DNA, the CDR3 is TGTGCCAGCAGTTACTGGGAGGGCCGAAACACTGAAGCTTTCTTT.

V usage is TRBV3-1 (or the pseudogene TRBV3-2) and J usage is TRBJ1-3; the D is unclear. There are 15 residues in the CDR3. Trimming removed 5 bases at V and 0 bases at J, with 11 bases between. Germline lookup yields CDR1 LGHDT and CDR2 YNNKEL (reference sequence). CDR3 nucleotide sequence: TGTGCCAGCAGCTCCGGGAGTAACTCTGGAAACACCATATATTTT. Its translation is CASSSGSNSGNTIYF.

The V and J genes are TRBV11-2 and TRBJ2-7; TRBD1 might be the D (6 bases). This CDR3 spans 14 amino acids. CDR1 is SGHAT, CDR2 FQNNGV, per germline. V was cut by 7 bases and J by 2 bases, with 15 bases left in between. The CDR3 loop reads CASIGAGATYEQYF. The CDR3, as DNA: TGTGCCAGCATTGGGGCAGGGGCTACCTACGAGCAGTACTTC.

CDR3 sequence: CAWSPGASNYGYTF. The CDR3 DNA sequence: TGTGCCTGGAGTCCAGGGGCTAGTAACTATGGCTACACCTTC. The J gene is TRBJ1-2, the V gene TRBV30; D may be TRBD1 (6 bases). Germline-derived CDR1 and CDR2 are GTSNPN and SVGIG (reference sequence). Between the trimmed V and J ends, which lost 2 bases and 1 base, there was a span of 11 bases. This CDR3 is built from 14 residues.

Only one count was recorded for this clone. The chain employs TRBV6-6 and TRBJ2-3, with 7 bases that match TRBD2. The CDR3 loop spans 15 amino acids. The germline V gene encodes CDR1 MNHNY and CDR2 SVGAGI (reference sequence). The ends lost 1 base at V and 5 bases at J; junction bases unmatched: 6. The CDR3 nucleotides read TGTGCCAGCAGTTACTTTGGCGGGAGTGGAGATACGCAGTATTTT. This gives the protein CASSYFGGSGDTQYF.

This clone was observed a few times. The chain has TRBV19 and TRBJ1-6, with 8 bases that match TRBD1. This CDR3 contains 18 residues. Germline V lookup: CDR1 LNHDA, CDR2 SQIVND (reference sequence). V shed 3 bases, J shed 14 bases, and the junction held 21 bases outside the gene matches. CDR3 nucleotide sequence: TGTGCCAGTAGTATTCGGCGGGTGACAGGGGCAGAGGATTCGGCCCTCCACTTT. It encodes CASSIRRVTGAEDSALHF. Full variable domain (missing parts from reference TRBV19 and TRBJ1-6): DGGITQSPKYLFRKEGQNVTLSCEQNLNHDAMYWYRQDPGQGLRLIYYSQIVNDFQKGDIAEGYSVSREKKESFPLTVTSAQKNPTAFYLCASSIRRVTGAEDSALHFGNGTRLTVT.

The chain is built from TRBV19 and TRBJ2-4, with a tentative D call TRBD1 (5 bases). The CDR3 loop spans 15 amino acids. The germline V gene encodes CDR1 LNHDA and CDR2 SQIVND (reference sequence). Trimming shortened V by 1 base and J by 6 bases, and 13 bases separated the two germline ends. This CDR3 is CASSIAGAGTNIQYF. The CDR3 bases are TGTGCCAGTAGTATAGCTGGGGCCGGCACAAACATTCAGTACTTC.

This clone has only one observation. The J gene is TRBJ2-3, the V gene TRBV5-6; D perhaps matches TRBD2 (5 bases). Looked up from germline, CDR1 is SGHDT and CDR2 is YYEEEE. The CDR3 is made up of 15 amino acids. V lost 4 bases and J 2 bases, leaving 14 bases between the germline ends. CDR3 nucleotide sequence: TGTGCCAGCAGCGTAGTTGAGGGCTCCACAGATACGCAGTATTTT. Translated: CASSVVEGSTDTQYF.

The rearrangement links TRBV15 to TRBJ1-1, with 11 nucleotides matching TRBD1. Per the germline V gene, CDR1 is LNHNV and CDR2 is YYDKDF (reference sequence). The CDR3 runs to 14 residues. V was pared by 1 base and J by 5 bases, with 0 bases of the junction left unmatched. The CDR3 DNA reads as TGTGCCACCAGCAGAGGGGACAGGGGGACTGAAGCTTTCTTT. It translates to CATSRGDRGTEAFF. The variable domain in full, completed from reference TRBV15 and TRBJ1-1, reads DAMVIQNPRYQVTQFGKPVTLSCSQTLNHNVMYWYQQKSSQAPKLLFHYYDKDFNNEADTPDNFQSRRPNTSFCFLDIRSPGLGDTAMYLCATSRGDRGTEAFFGQGTRLTVV.